This T cell receptor beta chain was found in a study of CXCR3-negative and CXCR3-positive naive CD8 T cells. Study as a whole: The study obtained 120 million to 150 million TRB reads, about 1.5 +/- 0.3 million per library. General study findings and limits: Diversity ran similarly high across both naive subsets but far lower in memory CD8+ cells. With respect to TRBV-TRBJ usage, naive CXCR3-negative and CXCR3-positive cells were similar; memory differed. Hydrophobicity was higher for TRB CDR3s found in CXCR3-positive naive cells than in CXCR3-negative naive cells.

Germline loops: CDR1 SEHNR, CDR2 FQNEAQ (reference sequence). The CDR3 has 13 amino acids. By phenotype, naive CD8+ T cells were CD45RO-CCR7+CD27+CD95-. Researchers prepared the TRB cDNA libraries using 5' RACE with UMI labels. No DNA is given; TCRdb re-called the 5' RACE reads and lists each CDR3 protein once. Its table records 50,000 to 65,000 distinct CDR3 sequences. With regard to this clonotype: What it binds is not known.

The genes are TRBV7-9 and TRBJ1-2; TCRdb's D call of TRBD1 is untestable without DNA. Sequencing was carried out using naive CXCR3+ CD8+ T cells from blood. Noted subset: CD45RO-CCR7+CD27+CD95- naive CD8+ T cells expressing CXCR3 (TNR3+). The clonotype originates from a human donor in good health. Some clones in this sample may be carry-over from other donors' samples. The CDR3 protein is CASSPPGGLEDTF.